This T cell receptor beta chain comes out of a study of cytomegalovirus exposure and HLA in healthy donors. About this clone: Its cognate antigen is unknown.

This CDR3 is built from 15 residues. Germline values: CDR1 ENHRY, CDR2 SYGVKD. Trimming shortened V by 3 bases and J by 1 base, and 10 bases separated the two germline ends. General observations from the study: Some TCR beta chains (164 of them) were listed as cytomegalovirus-associated. The classifier, whose performance was assessed in both the original and validation cohorts, reportedly diagnosed cytomegalovirus status with high specificity and sensitivity. V- and J-gene trimming of TCR beta was linked (in a later analysis) to a missense DCLRE1C variant. In a later analysis, at a false discovery rate of 0.05, some 17,000 TCR beta sequences were associated with HLA alleles.

Vbeta (60) and Jbeta (13) primers were used in the PCR. Profiled with immunoSEQ multiplex PCR; TCRdb holds only in-frame clones, not every one. Of fewer than 100,000 clones listed, 60% to 80% were seen once; the top ten hold approximately 8%. The chain recombines TRBV10-3 with TRBJ2-1, with D tentatively TRBD2 (7 bases). The sequenced sample consisted of PBMCs. This clonotype was obtained from a female donor in good health and CMV-seronegative. The CDR3 DNA reads as TGTGCCATCAGTGATAGGGGGGGTTCCTACAATGAGCAGTTCTTC. This gives the protein CAISDRGGSYNEQFF.